The 22 T cell receptor beta chains given below trace back to one sample, sequenced in a study of neurological immune-mediated disorders. TCRdb called the 5' RACE reads again in MiXCR, with one record for every CDR3 protein. The table shows fewer than 25,000 distinct CDR3 sequences, with more than 10% occurring only once. The sample comprised PBMCs. These receptors were obtained from a woman in her sixties with HTLV-1-associated myelopathy (HAM/TSP).

This clonotype was detected many times. The V and J genes are TRBV5-5 and TRBJ1-1; no definite D call. Germline CDR1 and CDR2: SGHKS and YYEKEE (reference sequence). The CDR3 runs 14 residues. V was shortened by 1 base and J by 0 bases, with 7 bases between the two germline ends. This chain's CDR3 is CASSLKRLNTEAFF. Here the CDR3 DNA reads TGTGCCAGCAGCTTGAAAAGATTGAACACTGAAGCTTTCTTT. The variable domain in full, completed from reference TRBV5-5 and TRBJ1-1, reads DAGVTQSPTHLIKTRGQQVTLRCSPISGHKSVSWYQQVLGQGPQFIFQYYEKEERGRGNFPDRFSARQFPNYSSELNVNALLLGDSALYLCASSLKRLNTEAFFGQGTRLTVV.

The chain is built from TRBV5-1 and TRBJ2-1; D may match TRBD1 or TRBD2 (6 bases each). Deletions cut 2 bases from V and 6 bases from J, with 9 bases between. Germline V gene lookup returns CDR1 SGHRS and CDR2 YFSETQ. The CDR3 totals 13 residues. The DNA of the CDR3 is TGCGCCAGCAGCTTTGGAGGGGGCAATGAGCAGTTCTTC. This translates into CASSFGGGNEQFF.

This clonotype occurred many times. The chain carries TRBV5-5 and TRBJ1-1; D might be TRBD1 (5 bases). The CDR3 runs 13 residues. With 1 base removed from V and 3 bases from J, the gap between germline ends came to 7 bases. Looked up from germline, CDR1 is SGHKS and CDR2 is YYEKEE (reference sequence). The CDR3 is CASSLWDDTEAFF. The CDR3 coding sequence is TGTGCCAGCAGCTTGTGGGACGACACTGAAGCTTTCTTT.

This clonotype is judged medium-sized (0.01 to 0.1%). The gene calls are TRBV5-6 and TRBJ2-1; unclear D gene. There are 15 residues in the CDR3. Deletions cut 1 base from V and 0 bases from J, with 8 bases between. In germline, CDR1 is SGHDT, CDR2 YYEEEE. The CDR3 loop is CASSLSVYSYNEQFF. As DNA, the CDR3 is TGTGCCAGCAGCTTGTCCGTTTACTCCTACAATGAGCAGTTCTTC.

The genes are TRBV9 and TRBJ2-5, with D unresolved. Trimming shortened V by 3 bases and J by 5 bases, and 11 bases separated the two germline ends. This CDR3 has 13 amino acids. Per germline, CDR1 SGDLS and CDR2 YYNGEE. The DNA of the CDR3 is TGTGCCAGCAGCGCCTCTAGAACGGAGACCCAGTACTTC. Protein sequence: CASSASRTETQYF.

This clonotype occurred once. The rearrangement links TRBV12-5 to TRBJ2-2; 10 nucleotides agree with TRBD2. The CDR3 is 19 residues long. Germline-derived CDR1 and CDR2 are LGHNT and FRNRAP. V shed 0 bases and J 6 bases; nucleotides not matched to a gene: 13. The CDR3 loop is CASGLVKPIGLAGAGELFF. In nucleotides, the CDR3 is TGTGCTAGTGGTTTGGTAAAGCCAATCGGTCTAGCGGGAGCCGGGGAGCTGTTTTTT.

A remark on this clonotype: Compared with germline, one end of the junction differs, possibly owing to a read error. CDR3 bases: TGTACCAGCAACCCACAGGTAGGAGGCACTGAAGCTTTCTTT. This encodes CTSNPQVGGTEAFF. The chain combines TRBV9 with TRBJ1-1; TRBD1 might be the D (5 bases). The CDR3 consists of 14 residues. CDR1 is SGDLS and CDR2 is YYNGEE in the germline V gene.

This clonotype has ten or more counts. V gene TRBV5-6 combines with J gene TRBJ2-3; 7 bases line up with TRBD1. This CDR3 contains 16 residues. Germline assignment: CDR1 SGHDT and CDR2 YYEEEE. Germline trimming cut 4 bases from V and 2 bases from J; bases unmatched to any gene: 10. CDR3 DNA: TGTGCCAGCAGCAGGATGAAGACAGGGATCACAGATACGCAGTATTTT. Amino acid sequence: CASSRMKTGITDTQYF.

The sample holds many counts of this clonotype. V gene TRBV3-1 combines with J gene TRBJ2-1; a possible D gene is TRBD1 (6 bases). V lost 1 base and J lost 14, with 12 bases in between. This CDR3 contains 12 residues. Germline V gives CDR1 LGHDT, CDR2 YNNKEL (reference sequence). CDR3 residues: CASSQVGTIKFF. Here the CDR3 DNA reads TGTGCCAGCAGCCAAGTCGGGACAATAAAGTTCTTC.

The table lists this clonotype with many counts. The chain is built from TRBV5-5 and TRBJ2-7, with D perhaps given as TRBD1 or TRBD2 (5 bases each). With 1 base removed from V and 0 bases from J, the gap between germline ends came to 8 bases. The CDR3 extends over 14 amino acids. Germline CDR1 and CDR2: SGHKS and YYEKEE (reference sequence). The CDR3 DNA is TGTGCCAGCAGCTTGTCAGGGAGCTCCTACGAGCAGTACTTC. Residues: CASSLSGSSYEQYF.

At least ten counts were recorded for this clonotype. The chain is built from TRBV20-1 and TRBJ1-1; D is unresolved. V dropped 2 bases and J dropped 2 bases, with 3 bases sitting between them. The germline gives CDR1 DFQATT, CDR2 SNEGSKA (reference sequence). The length of the CDR3 is 11 residues. The DNA for the CDR3 is TGCAGTGCTAGACCAAACACTGAAGCTTTCTTT. Its protein product is CSARPNTEAFF.

In its sample, this clonotype is medium-sized. The rearrangement links TRBV5-1 to TRBJ1-2, with a weak D call TRBD1 (5 bases). Between the trimmed V and J ends, which lost 4 bases and 5 bases, there was a span of 15 bases. CDR3 length equals 14 residues. CDR1 is SGHRS and CDR2 is YFSETQ in the germline V gene. CDR3 in DNA: TGCGCCAGCAGCGAGCCGGGACCGCAGTATGGCTACACCTTC. Translating it yields CASSEPGPQYGYTF.

V gene TRBV3-1 combines with J gene TRBJ2-1; tentatively, D is TRBD2 (7 bases). Trimming took off 6 bases at V and 6 bases at J, with 15 bases between the two ends. CDR1 and CDR2 (germline): LGHDT, YNNKEL (reference sequence). This CDR3 is built from 14 residues. CDR3 protein: CASSRRGGGNEQFF. The CDR3 DNA follows: TGTGCCAGCAGTCGGAGGGGGGGGGGCAATGAGCAGTTCTTC.

Many counts were recorded for this clonotype. The genes are TRBV20-1 and TRBJ1-2; D call uncertain. This CDR3 spans 14 amino acids. V was pared by 1 base and J by 0 bases, with 9 bases between. Germline V gene data show CDR1 as DFQATT and CDR2 as SNEGSKA (reference sequence). This chain's CDR3 is CSARGTQSNYGYTF. Here the CDR3 DNA reads TGCAGTGCTAGAGGGACCCAATCTAACTATGGCTACACCTTC.

This clonotype has a count of ten or more. The chain joins TRBV5-1 to TRBJ2-1; D possibly corresponds to TRBD1 (5 bases). CDR1 and CDR2 from the germline V gene are SGHRS and YFSETQ. The CDR3 covers 15 residues. Trimming shortened V by 0 bases and J by 8 bases, and 15 bases separated the two germline ends. The CDR3 DNA reads TGCGCCAGCAGCTTGGGGGGCCCCAAGGTCCATGAGCAGTTCTTC. Translated, it gives CASSLGGPKVHEQFF.

This clonotype was counted many times. This sequence joins TRBV5-6 and TRBJ2-1; tentatively, D is TRBD1 (5 bases). Germline V gene sequence: CDR1 SGHDT, CDR2 YYEEEE. With 4 bases removed from V and 6 bases from J, the gap between germline ends came to 14 bases. The CDR3 extends over 14 amino acids. CDR3 DNA sequence: TGTGCCAGCAGCACTAAACAGGTTTTCAATGAGCAGTTCTTC. It specifies CASSTKQVFNEQFF.

This clonotype was recorded many times. The chain recombines TRBV3-1 with TRBJ2-1; TRBD2 matches 7 bases. The CDR3 totals 14 residues. Germline V lookup: CDR1 LGHDT, CDR2 YNNKEL (reference sequence). V was pared by 3 bases and J by 6 bases, with 5 bases of the junction left unmatched. CDR3 nucleotide sequence: TGTGCCAGCAGCCATAGTAGCGGGCGCAATGAGCAGTTCTTC. Amino acids: CASSHSSGRNEQFF.

There are many counts of this clonotype. This CDR3 reads CATSRDRGLYEQYF. CDR3 DNA: TGTGCCACCAGCAGAGACAGGGGGCTGTACGAGCAGTACTTC. The chain uses TRBV15 and TRBJ2-7; the match to TRBD1 covers 8 bases. CDR3 size: 14 residues. Germline CDR1 and CDR2: LNHNV and YYDKDF (reference sequence). The trim removed 0 bases at V and 4 bases at J, leaving 2 bases unmatched.

This clonotype has ten or more counts. The chain employs TRBV5-6 and TRBJ1-5, with 7 nucleotides matching TRBD1. The germline CDR1 and CDR2 sequences are SGHDT and YYEEEE. CDR3 length: 16 amino acids. V shed 3 bases and J 1 base; nucleotides not matched to a gene: 7. The CDR3 spells CASSSHRGPSNQPQHF. CDR3 nucleotides: TGTGCCAGCAGCTCGCACAGGGGACCCAGCAATCAGCCCCAGCATTTT.

The chain couples TRBV10-3 to TRBJ2-3, with D possibly matching TRBD2 (5 bases). Germline V lookup: CDR1 ENHRY, CDR2 SYGVKD. The V gene lost 10 bases and the J gene lost 4 bases, with 15 bases spanning the gap. The CDR3 runs to 13 residues. CDR3 loop: CATQSGNPDTQYF. The CDR3 DNA reads as TGTGCCACCCAGTCCGGGAATCCAGATACGCAGTATTTT.

This clonotype was counted many times. The chain recombines TRBV4-2 with TRBJ2-3; TRBD2 matches at 12 bases. V dropped 7 bases and J dropped 2; count of bases not matched to a gene: 7. Germline CDR1 is LGHNA and CDR2 is YNFKEQ. This CDR3 region has 16 residues. Written as DNA, the CDR3 is TGTGCCAGCACCCTCACTAGCGGGGGGTACACAGATACGCAGTATTTT. Its protein is CASTLTSGGYTDTQYF.

The rearrangement uses TRBV5-1 and TRBJ2-3, with D perhaps matching TRBD1 (6 bases). The CDR3 is 16 amino acids. Germline V gene data show CDR1 as SGHRS and CDR2 as YFSETQ. V gave up 0 bases and J gave up 0 bases, with 11 bases separating them. The CDR3 here is CASSLEGGQSTDTQYF. For the CDR3, the DNA is TGCGCCAGCAGCTTGGAAGGGGGACAAAGCACAGATACGCAGTATTTT.